This TCR beta chain stems from a study of blood T cell repertoires in COVID-19. Whole-study context: Researchers got acute and convalescent COVID-19 samples from the United States, Italy and Spain. From T cells, B-cell-depleted T cells, or PBMCs came the material, which was cDNA or gDNA.

The ends lost 6 bases at V and 2 bases at J; junction bases unmatched: 8. The germline V gene encodes CDR1 SEHNR and CDR2 FQNEAQ (reference sequence). This CDR3 has 15 residues. As originally analysed: Amplifying reference gene primers gave estimates of nucleated cell counts. Data came from immunoSEQ multiplex PCR; TCRdb stores just in-frame clones and leaves some out. The D gene and trimming were derived from the DNA, and the V and J assignments and clone size from that table. The sample shows over 120,000 clones, approximately 89% of them seen only once. There are a few counts of this clone. The receptor comes from a human donor in a cohort sampled during active COVID-19. The chain recombines TRBV7-9 with TRBJ2-7, with 9 bases that match TRBD1. Sequencing was done on a sample of peripheral blood. CDR3 amino acids: CASRGGQGFPYEQYF. In nucleotides, the CDR3 is TGTGCCAGCAGGGGAGGACAGGGGTTTCCCTACGAGCAGTACTTC. Full variable domain (missing parts from reference TRBV7-9 and TRBJ2-7): DTGVSQNPRHKITKRGQNVTFRCDPISEHNRLYWYRQTLGQGPEFLTYFQNEAQLEKSRLLSDRFSAERPKGSFSTLEIQRTEQGDSAMYLCASRGGQGFPYEQYFGPGTRLTVT.